The next 14 T cell receptor beta chains were all read from a single sample in a study of control samples from healthy donors and cancer patients. The assay was immunoSEQ multiplex PCR, and TCRdb's table has in-frame clones only and misses some. The table includes about 22,000 clones, 83% detected once. Sequencing was done on a sample of PBMCs. Receptor source: a man aged 60 to 69 with head and neck cancer.

This clone was observed a single time. V usage is TRBV4-2 and J usage is TRBJ2-1, with TRBD2 identical over 9 bases. In germline, CDR1 is LGHNA, CDR2 YNFKEQ. The J segment lost 7 bases and the V segment lost 4 bases, leaving 14 bases of the junction unmatched. This CDR3 has 17 residues. The CDR3 DNA follows: TGTGCCAGCAGCCCCGGGGGTGGCGGGGGGGCCGATAATGAGCAGTTCTTC. Translation gives CASSPGGGGGADNEQFF.

This chain joins TRBV6-1 and TRBJ1-2; D call uncertain. The CDR3 is 15 residues long. With 1 base removed from V and 4 bases from J, the gap between germline ends came to 13 bases. Per the germline V gene, CDR1 is MNHNS and CDR2 is SASEGT. The CDR3, as DNA: TGTGCCAGCAGTGAAGGTTCCTCAGACCTCTATGGCTACACCTTC. Translating it yields CASSEGSSDLYGYTF.

The rearrangement uses TRBV5-5 and TRBJ2-2; the D call may be TRBD1 or TRBD2 (5 bases each). There are 17 residues in the CDR3. V gave up 0 bases and J gave up 3 bases, with 15 bases separating them. CDR1 and CDR2 from the germline V gene are SGHKS and YYEKEE (reference sequence). In DNA, the CDR3 is TGTGCCAGCAGCTTGGCCGACGGGGCGCGGGACACCGGGGAGCTGTTTTTT. As protein: CASSLADGARDTGELFF.

This chain joins TRBV19 and TRBJ1-1, with 11 bases fitting TRBD1. Trimming cost V 4 bases and J 2 bases; bases outside gene matches: 12. The CDR3 totals 18 residues. The V gene's germline CDR1 is LNHDA and CDR2 SQIVND (reference sequence). CDR3 coding DNA: TGTGCCAGTAGTAATGATCGGACAGGGGGCGATAGTAACACTGAAGCTTTCTTT. This sequence encodes CASSNDRTGGDSNTEAFF. Full variable domain (rest looked up from reference TRBV19 and TRBJ1-1): DGGITQSPKYLFRKEGQNVTLSCEQNLNHDAMYWYRQDPGQGLRLIYYSQIVNDFQKGDIAEGYSVSREKKESFPLTVTSAQKNPTAFYLCASSNDRTGGDSNTEAFFGQGTRLTVV.

CDR3 sequence: CASSRTDSGYEQYF. The CDR3 coding sequence is TGTGCCAGCAGCCGGACGGACTCAGGGTACGAGCAGTACTTC. This chain connects TRBV11-3 to TRBJ2-7; the D gene could be TRBD1 or TRBD2 (5 bases each). Trimming left V 5 bases short and J 4 bases short, with 15 bases between. Germline assignment: CDR1 SGHNT and CDR2 YENEEA. This CDR3 is built from 14 residues.

A remark on this clone: One junction end does not reproduce the germline sequence, and a read error may be involved. CDR3 nucleotides: TGCGCCAGCAGCTTGACAGGGTCCCTGAACGCTGAAGCTTTCTTT. The encoded protein is CASSLTGSLNAEAFF. V gene TRBV5-1 combines with J gene TRBJ1-1; possibly TRBD1 for D (6 bases). Germline loops: CDR1 SGHRS, CDR2 YFSETQ. This CDR3 spans 15 amino acids.

The CDR3 sequence: CASSLQGVGANVLTF. The CDR3 coding sequence is TGCGCCAGCAGCCTCCAGGGGGTTGGGGCCAACGTCCTGACTTTC. V and J are TRBV5-1 and TRBJ2-6; 7 bases are shared with TRBD1. The CDR3 runs 15 residues. The germline gives CDR1 SGHRS, CDR2 YFSETQ. V gave up 4 bases and J gave up 3 bases; unmatched junction bases: 4.

The CDR3 loop reads CASSLVGQGSTEAFF. CDR3 in DNA: TGTGCCAGCAGCTTAGTGGGACAGGGATCGACTGAAGCTTTCTTT. The genes are TRBV11-3 and TRBJ1-1, with 9 bases fitting TRBD1. This CDR3 comprises 15 residues. Germline CDR1 reads SGHNT; CDR2 reads YENEEA. V dropped 1 base and J dropped 5; count of bases not matched to a gene: 5.

The chain joins TRBV9 to TRBJ2-7; 7 nucleotides line up with TRBD1. The V and J ends lost 6 bases and 2 bases, in that order; junction bases with no gene match: 8. This CDR3 is built from 14 residues. CDR1 SGDLS and CDR2 YYNGEE come from the germline V gene. DNA for the CDR3: TGTGCCAGCAACCCGGGACAGTATCCCTACGAGCAGTACTTC. It codes for CASNPGQYPYEQYF. The entire variable domain, with the rest obtained from reference TRBV9 and TRBJ2-7, is as follows: DSGVTQTPKHLITATGQRVTLRCSPRSGDLSVYWYQQSLDQGLQFLIQYYNGEERAKGNILERFSAQQFPDLHSELNLSSLELGDSALYFCASNPGQYPYEQYFGPGTRLTVT.

The V gene is TRBV27, the J gene TRBJ2-2; weak D call: TRBD2 (5 bases). The germline V gene encodes CDR1 MNHEY and CDR2 SMNVEV (reference sequence). Trimming took 4 bases from V and 0 from J, leaving 12 bases between them. The CDR3 covers 16 residues. In DNA form, the CDR3 reads TGTGCCAGCAGTTCCATTCCCGGGACGAACACCGGGGAGCTGTTTTTT. Its protein product is CASSSIPGTNTGELFF.

This clone has more than one count but fewer than ten. The chain has TRBV27 and TRBJ2-1, with D unresolved. V was clipped by 6 bases and J by 6 bases, with 21 bases between them. The germline V gene has CDR1 MNHEY and CDR2 SMNVEV (reference sequence). The CDR3 has 16 residues. This CDR3 reads CASSPLSAYLGNEQFF. CDR3 nucleotides: TGTGCCAGCAGCCCCCTTTCAGCCTACCTTGGCAATGAGCAGTTCTTC.

The genes are TRBV5-1 and TRBJ2-1; maybe TRBD1 (6 bases). Trimming cost V 4 bases and J 2 bases, with 22 bases left between them. CDR3 length: 18 amino acids. Germline CDR1 is SGHRS and CDR2 is YFSETQ. Here the CDR3 reads CASSPMFQGRSTYNEQFF. The DNA for the CDR3 is TGCGCCAGCAGCCCCATGTTTCAGGGGCGTTCAACCTACAATGAGCAGTTCTTC.

This chain links TRBV4-1 with TRBJ2-7; D ambiguous. The CDR3 sequence is 16 residues long. V lost 2 bases and J 3 bases, leaving 17 bases between the germline ends. Germline V lookup: CDR1 MGHRA, CDR2 YSYEKL. CDR3 region: CASSQRDFGPGYEQYF. The CDR3 coding sequence is TGCGCCAGCAGCCAAAGGGATTTTGGACCAGGCTACGAGCAGTACTTC.

V and J are TRBV20-1 and TRBJ1-5; D not certain. V lost 3 bases to trimming and J lost 4 bases, with 7 bases between them. In germline, CDR1 is DFQATT, CDR2 SNEGSKA (reference sequence). The CDR3 has 12 residues. The chain's CDR3 is CSASIENQPQHF. The CDR3 DNA follows: TGCAGTGCTAGTATCGAAAATCAGCCCCAGCATTTT.